This is a list of T cell receptor beta chains from one sample in a study of early T cells in non-severe SARS-CoV-2 infection. Each CDR3 protein gets one entry after TCRdb re-called the 5' RACE reads with MiXCR. The sample contains tens of thousands of distinct CDR3 sequences, less than 5% of which appear only once. The sample taken for sequencing was whole blood. These receptors were taken from an adult who was a healthcare worker with PCR-confirmed SARS-CoV-2 infection or an uninfected control (not recorded which). Both conserved end residues are part of each CDR3. A D gene is named only where the DNA matches it firmly. Expanded clones are given a class, and other clones once, few, many or no size at all.

D gene	clone size	J gene	V gene	CDR3 protein	CDR3 DNA
.	many	TRBJ2-7	TRBV6-6	CASSYPSENYEQYF	TGTGCCAGCAGTTACCCCTCGGAAAACTACGAGCAGTACTTC
TRBD1	few	TRBJ2-3	TRBV7-8	CASSPQDRGKGTDTQYF	TGTGCCAGCAGCCCGCAAGACAGGGGTAAAGGCACAGATACGCAGTATTTT
.	few	TRBJ2-1	TRBV11-2	CASSLLLASNEQFF	TGTGCCAGCAGCTTACTTCTAGCATCGAATGAGCAGTTCTTC
.	many	TRBJ2-1	TRBV29-1	CSVKASIGQFF	TGCAGCGTTAAGGCCTCCATCGGGCAGTTCTTC
.	many	TRBJ2-1	TRBV9	CASSDTSNEQFF	TGTGCCAGCAGTGATACTAGCAATGAGCAGTTCTTC
.	.	TRBJ2-7	TRBV6-1	CASSDRYQAALSSYEQYF	TGTGCCAGCAGTGATAGGTACCAAGCGGCCCTGAGCTCCTACGAGCAGTACTTC
.	few	TRBJ1-1	TRBV7-6	CASSLEVVTNTEAFF	TGTGCCAGCAGCTTAGAAGTGGTGACGAACACTGAAGCTTTCTTT
TRBD2	many	TRBJ2-6	TRBV20-1	CSARDPTSDGANVLTF	TGCAGTGCTAGAGATCCGACTAGCGATGGGGCCAACGTCCTGACTTTC
TRBD1	many	TRBJ1-3	TRBV10-3	CAISDPTGNTIYF	TGTGCCATCAGTGACCCGACAGGGAACACCATATATTTT
.	.	TRBJ1-6	TRBV19	CASSIQGRNSPLHF	TGTGCCAGTAGTATCCAGGGGAGGAATTCACCCCTCCACTTT
.	.	TRBJ1-1	TRBV28	CASSLRGVRAEAFF	TGTGCCAGCAGTCTTCGTGGGGTCAGGGCTGAAGCTTTCTTT
.	many	TRBJ1-3	TRBV3-1	CASSYRTDAMAGNTIYF	TGTGCCAGCAGCTACCGGACAGACGCTATGGCTGGAAACACCATATATTTT
TRBD2	many	TRBJ2-1	TRBV20-1	CSASHRGLDYNEQFF	TGCAGTGCTAGCCATCGAGGACTAGATTACAATGAGCAGTTCTTC
.	many	TRBJ1-1	TRBV11-3	CASSNNGYSEAFF	TGTGCCAGCAGCAATAATGGGTATTCTGAAGCTTTCTTT
.	.	TRBJ1-2	TRBV6-6	CASSYGPNYGYTF	TGTGCCAGCAGTTACGGACCCAACTATGGCTACACCTTC
TRBD1	.	TRBJ1-1	TRBV5-1	CASRYGQGHTEAFF	TGCGCCAGCCGATATGGACAGGGGCACACTGAAGCTTTCTTT
TRBD1	.	TRBJ2-5	TRBV2	CASSERNRGQETQYF	TGTGCCAGCAGTGAAAGGAACAGGGGGCAAGAGACCCAGTACTTC
.	many	TRBJ2-2	TRBV24-1	CATSDFQAGGAGELFF	TGTGCCACCAGTGATTTTCAAGCAGGGGGGGCCGGGGAGCTGTTTTTT
TRBD2	many	TRBJ2-1	TRBV24-1	CATSDASGRVDEQFF	TGTGCCACCAGTGATGCTAGCGGGAGGGTCGATGAGCAGTTCTTC
.	few	TRBJ2-4	TRBV3-1	CASSINRDTGNIQYF	TGTGCCAGCAGCATAAACCGGGACACGGGAAACATTCAGTACTTC